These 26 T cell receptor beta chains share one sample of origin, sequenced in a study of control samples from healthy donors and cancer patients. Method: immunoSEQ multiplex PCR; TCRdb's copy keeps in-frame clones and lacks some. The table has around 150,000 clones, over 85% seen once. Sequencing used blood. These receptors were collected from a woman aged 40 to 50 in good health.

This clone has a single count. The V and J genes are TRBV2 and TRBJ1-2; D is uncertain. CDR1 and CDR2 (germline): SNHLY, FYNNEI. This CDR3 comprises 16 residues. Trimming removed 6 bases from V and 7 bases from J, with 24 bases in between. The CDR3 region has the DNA TGTGCCAGCAGGACCGTGCTGGGTACGGCCTTGGTTGGCTACACCTTC. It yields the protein CASRTVLGTALVGYTF.

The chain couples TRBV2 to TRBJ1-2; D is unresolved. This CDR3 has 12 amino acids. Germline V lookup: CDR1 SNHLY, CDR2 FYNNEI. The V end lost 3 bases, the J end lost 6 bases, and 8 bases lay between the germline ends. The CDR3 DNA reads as TGTGCCAGCAGTGACCACAGCGATGGCTACACCTTC. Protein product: CASSDHSDGYTF.

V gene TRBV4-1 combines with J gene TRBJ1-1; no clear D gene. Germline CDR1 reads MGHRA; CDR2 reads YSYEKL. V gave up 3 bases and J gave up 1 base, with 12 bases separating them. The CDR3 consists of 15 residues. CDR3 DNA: TGCGCCAGCAGCCACCAGGCGCGGGGGAACACTGAAGCTTTCTTT. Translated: CASSHQARGNTEAFF.

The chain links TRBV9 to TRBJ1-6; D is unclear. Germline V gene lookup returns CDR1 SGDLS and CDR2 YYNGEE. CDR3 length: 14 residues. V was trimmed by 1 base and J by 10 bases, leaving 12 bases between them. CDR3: CASSVQNRQSPLHF. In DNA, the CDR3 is TGTGCCAGCAGCGTACAGAACCGACAATCACCCCTCCACTTT. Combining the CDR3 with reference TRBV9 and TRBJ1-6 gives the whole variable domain DSGVTQTPKHLITATGQRVTLRCSPRSGDLSVYWYQQSLDQGLQFLIQYYNGEERAKGNILERFSAQQFPDLHSELNLSSLELGDSALYFCASSVQNRQSPLHFGNGTRLTVT.

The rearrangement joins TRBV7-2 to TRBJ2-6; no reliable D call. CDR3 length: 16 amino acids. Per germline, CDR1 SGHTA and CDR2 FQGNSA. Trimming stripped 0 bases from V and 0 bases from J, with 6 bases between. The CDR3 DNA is TGTGCCAGCAGCTTAGCAGGCGCCTCTGGGGCCAACGTCCTGACTTTC. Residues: CASSLAGASGANVLTF. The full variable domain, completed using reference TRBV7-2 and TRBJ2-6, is GAGVSQSPSNKVTEKGKDVELRCDPISGHTALYWYRQSLGQGLEFLIYFQGNSAPDKSGLPSDRFSAERTGGSVSTLTIQRTQQEDSAVYLCASSLAGASGANVLTFGAGSRLTVL.

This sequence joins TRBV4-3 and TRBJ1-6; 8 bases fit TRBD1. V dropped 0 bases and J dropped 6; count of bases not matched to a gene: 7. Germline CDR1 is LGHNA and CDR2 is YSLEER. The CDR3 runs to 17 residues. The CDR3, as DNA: TGCGCCAGCAGCCAAGAAGGGCGGGACAGGAGTAATTCACCCCTCCACTTT. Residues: CASSQEGRDRSNSPLHF.

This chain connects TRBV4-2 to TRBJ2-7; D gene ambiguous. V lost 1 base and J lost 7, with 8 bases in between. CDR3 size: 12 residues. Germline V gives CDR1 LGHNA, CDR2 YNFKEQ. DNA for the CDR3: TGTGCCAGCAGCCAAGGGTCGAGTGAGCAGTACTTC. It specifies CASSQGSSEQYF.

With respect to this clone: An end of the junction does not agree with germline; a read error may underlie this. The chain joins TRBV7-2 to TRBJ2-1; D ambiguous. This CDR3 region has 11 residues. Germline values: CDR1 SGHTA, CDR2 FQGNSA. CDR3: CASSLGDNVVF. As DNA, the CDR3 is TGTGCCAGCAGCTTAGGGGATAATGTGGTCTTC.

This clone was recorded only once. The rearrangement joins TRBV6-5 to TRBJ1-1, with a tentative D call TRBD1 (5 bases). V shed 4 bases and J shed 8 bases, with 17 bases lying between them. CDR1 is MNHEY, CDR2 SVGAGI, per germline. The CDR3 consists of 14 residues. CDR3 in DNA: TGTGCCAGCAGTTTGGGACCGCCTAATGACGAAGCTTTCTTT. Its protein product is CASSLGPPNDEAFF.

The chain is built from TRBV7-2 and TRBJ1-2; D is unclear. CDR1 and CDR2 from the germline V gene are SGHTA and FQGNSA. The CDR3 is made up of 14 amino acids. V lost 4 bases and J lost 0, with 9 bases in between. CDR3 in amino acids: CASSSITANYGYTF. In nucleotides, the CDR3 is TGTGCCAGCAGCTCCATCACAGCTAACTATGGCTACACCTTC. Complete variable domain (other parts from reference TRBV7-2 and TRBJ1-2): GAGVSQSPSNKVTEKGKDVELRCDPISGHTALYWYRQSLGQGLEFLIYFQGNSAPDKSGLPSDRFSAERTGGSVSTLTIQRTQQEDSAVYLCASSSITANYGYTFGSGTRLTVV.

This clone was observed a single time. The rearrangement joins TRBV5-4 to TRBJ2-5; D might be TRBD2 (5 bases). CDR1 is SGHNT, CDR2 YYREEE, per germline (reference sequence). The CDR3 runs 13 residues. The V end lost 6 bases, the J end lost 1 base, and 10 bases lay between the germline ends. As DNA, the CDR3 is TGTGCCAGCAACCGAGGGCCCCAAGAGACCCAGTACTTC. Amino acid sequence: CASNRGPQETQYF.

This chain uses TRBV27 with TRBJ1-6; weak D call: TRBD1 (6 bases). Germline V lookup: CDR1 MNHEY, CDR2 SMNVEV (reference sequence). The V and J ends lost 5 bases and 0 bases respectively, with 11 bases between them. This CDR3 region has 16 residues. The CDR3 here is CASSRGHSSYNSPLHF. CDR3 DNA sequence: TGTGCCAGCAGTAGGGGACATAGCTCCTATAATTCACCCCTCCACTTT.

The chain's CDR3 is CAISESWRGETQYF. As DNA, the CDR3 is TGTGCCATCAGTGAGTCGTGGCGGGGTGAGACCCAGTACTTC. The chain uses TRBV10-3 and TRBJ2-5, with a possible D match to TRBD2 (6 bases). Trimming left V 0 bases short and J 5 bases short, with 10 bases between. This CDR3 comprises 14 residues. Per germline, CDR1 ENHRY and CDR2 SYGVKD.

CDR3 sequence (DNA): TGTGCTAGTGGCCCTACGGGGCTTATCTACGAGCAGTACTTC. Translated: CASGPTGLIYEQYF. V and J are TRBV12-5 and TRBJ2-7, with D perhaps given as TRBD1 or TRBD2 (5 bases each). V was clipped by 6 bases and J by 3 bases, with 15 bases between them. Germline CDR1 is LGHNT and CDR2 is FRNRAP. The CDR3 runs to 14 residues.

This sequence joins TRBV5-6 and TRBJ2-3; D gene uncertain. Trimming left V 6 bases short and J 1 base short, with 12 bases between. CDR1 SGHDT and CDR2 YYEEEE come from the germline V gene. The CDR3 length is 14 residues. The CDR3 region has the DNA TGTGCCAGCATAGAAGGGCCGGGCACAGATACGCAGTATTTT. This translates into CASIEGPGTDTQYF. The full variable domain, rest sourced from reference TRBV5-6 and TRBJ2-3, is DAGVTQSPTHLIKTRGQQVTLRCSPKSGHDTVSWYQQALGQGPQFIFQYYEEEERQRGNFPDRFSGHQFPNYSSELNVNALLLGDSALYLCASIEGPGTDTQYFGPGTRLTVL.

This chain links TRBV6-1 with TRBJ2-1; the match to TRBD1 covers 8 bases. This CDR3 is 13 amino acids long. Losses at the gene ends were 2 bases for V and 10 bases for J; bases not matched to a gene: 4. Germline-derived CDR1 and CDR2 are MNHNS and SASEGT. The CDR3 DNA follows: TGTGCCAGCAGTGAACAGGGGGCTGGGGAGCAGTTCTTC. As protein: CASSEQGAGEQFF.

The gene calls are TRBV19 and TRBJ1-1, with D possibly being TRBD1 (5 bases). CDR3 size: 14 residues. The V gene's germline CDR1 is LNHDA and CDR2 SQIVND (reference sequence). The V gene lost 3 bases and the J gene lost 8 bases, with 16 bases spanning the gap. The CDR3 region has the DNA TGTGCCAGTAGTATTCACAGGTCTCCGGGGGAAGCTTTCTTT. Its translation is CASSIHRSPGEAFF.

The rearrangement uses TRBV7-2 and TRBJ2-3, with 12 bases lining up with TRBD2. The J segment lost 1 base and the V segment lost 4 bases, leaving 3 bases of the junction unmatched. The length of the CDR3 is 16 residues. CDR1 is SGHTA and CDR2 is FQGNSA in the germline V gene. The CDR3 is CASSSRLAGGTDTQYF. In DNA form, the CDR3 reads TGTGCCAGCAGCTCGCGACTAGCGGGGGGCACAGATACGCAGTATTTT.

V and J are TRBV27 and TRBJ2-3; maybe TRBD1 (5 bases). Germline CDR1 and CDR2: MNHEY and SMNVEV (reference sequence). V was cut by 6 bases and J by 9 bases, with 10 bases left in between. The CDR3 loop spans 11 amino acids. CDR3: CASSGPGTQYF. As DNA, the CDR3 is TGTGCCAGCAGCGGTCCAGGGACGCAGTATTTT.

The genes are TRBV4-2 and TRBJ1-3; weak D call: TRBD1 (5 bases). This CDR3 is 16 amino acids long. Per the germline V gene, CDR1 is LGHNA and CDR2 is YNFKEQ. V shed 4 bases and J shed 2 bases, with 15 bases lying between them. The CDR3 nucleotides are TGTGCCAGCAGCCTTAACACATGGGGGGCTGGAAACACCATATATTTT. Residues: CASSLNTWGAGNTIYF.

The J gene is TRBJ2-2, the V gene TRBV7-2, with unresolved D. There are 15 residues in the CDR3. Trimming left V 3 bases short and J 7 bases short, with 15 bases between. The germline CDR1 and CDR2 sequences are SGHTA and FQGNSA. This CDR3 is CASSFSGRHNGELFF. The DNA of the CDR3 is TGTGCCAGCAGCTTCTCAGGAAGGCATAACGGGGAGCTGTTTTTT.

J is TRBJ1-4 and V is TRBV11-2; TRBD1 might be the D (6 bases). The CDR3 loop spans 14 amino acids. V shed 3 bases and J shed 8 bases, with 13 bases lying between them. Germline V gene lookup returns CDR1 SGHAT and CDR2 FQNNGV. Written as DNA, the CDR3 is TGTGCCAGCAGCTTGAGGGGGTCACCAGAAAAACTGTTTTTT. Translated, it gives CASSLRGSPEKLFF. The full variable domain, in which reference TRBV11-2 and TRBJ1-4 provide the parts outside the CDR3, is EAGVAQSPRYKIIEKRQSVAFWCNPISGHATLYWYQQILGQGPKLLIQFQNNGVVDDSQLPKDRFSAERLKGVDSTLKIQPAKLEDSAVYLCASSLRGSPEKLFFGSGTQLSVL.

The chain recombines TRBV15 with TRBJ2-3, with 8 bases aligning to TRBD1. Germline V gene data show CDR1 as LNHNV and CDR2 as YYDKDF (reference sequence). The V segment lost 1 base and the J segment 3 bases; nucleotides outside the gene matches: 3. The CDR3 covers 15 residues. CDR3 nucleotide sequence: TGTGCCACCAGCAGAGGACAGGGGATGACAGATACGCAGTATTTT. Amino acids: CATSRGQGMTDTQYF.

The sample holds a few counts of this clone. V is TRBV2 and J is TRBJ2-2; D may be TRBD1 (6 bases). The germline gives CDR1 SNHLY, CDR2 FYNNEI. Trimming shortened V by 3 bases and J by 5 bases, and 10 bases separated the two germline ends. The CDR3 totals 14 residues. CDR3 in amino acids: CASSERTATGELFF. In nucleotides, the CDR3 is TGTGCCAGCAGTGAGAGGACAGCTACCGGGGAGCTGTTTTTT.

CDR3 nucleotides: TGCAGCGTTGCCCGGACAGGAGGGAATGAGCAGTTCTTC. Translated: CSVARTGGNEQFF. The rearrangement uses TRBV29-1 and TRBJ2-1, with D maybe TRBD1 (7 bases). V shed 4 bases and J shed 7 bases, with 14 bases lying between them. Germline V gives CDR1 SQVTM, CDR2 ANQGSEA. The CDR3 runs to 13 residues.

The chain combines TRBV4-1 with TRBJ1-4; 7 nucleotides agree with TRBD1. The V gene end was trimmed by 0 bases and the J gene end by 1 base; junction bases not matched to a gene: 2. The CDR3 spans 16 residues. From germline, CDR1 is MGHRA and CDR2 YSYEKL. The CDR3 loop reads CASSQEDRRTNEKLFF. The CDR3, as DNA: TGCGCCAGCAGCCAAGAGGACAGGAGAACTAATGAAAAACTGTTTTTT.